Listed here are 18 T cell receptor beta chains from one sample, sequenced in a study of shared T cell receptors in the human thymus. The table came from immunoSEQ multiplex PCR; TCRdb's copy has only in-frame clones and leaves some out. The repertoire has just under 550,000 clones, about four fifths of them found once; the top ten carry more than 0.01%. Another study also made use of these data, one on human thymus T cells.

Sequencing was carried out using thymocytes. The receptors originated from a boy in the first two years of life with a congenital heart defect.

This chain links TRBV27 with TRBJ1-1; 7 nucleotides line up with TRBD1. The germline gives CDR1 MNHEY, CDR2 SMNVEV (reference sequence). Trimming cost V 3 bases and J 1 base; bases outside gene matches: 2. The CDR3 contains 14 residues. The CDR3 region has the DNA TGTGCCAGCAGTTTTAGGACAGGGAACACTGAAGCTTTCTTT. This codes for CASSFRTGNTEAFF.

This chain uses TRBV10-1 with TRBJ2-7; D might be TRBD2 (5 bases). Deletions cut 5 bases from V and 0 bases from J, with 8 bases between. CDR3 length: 13 amino acids. CDR1 is WNHNN, CDR2 SYGVQD, per germline (reference sequence). CDR3 DNA sequence: TGCGCCAGCAGTCTGGGGAGCTCCTACGAGCAGTACTTC. Amino acids: CASSLGSSYEQYF.

This clone has a handful of counts. This chain joins TRBV18 and TRBJ2-2, with 12 bases matching TRBD2. There are 18 residues in the CDR3. J lost 4 bases, V lost 4 bases, and 10 bases had no gene match. Germline values: CDR1 KGHSH, CDR2 LQKENI. CDR3 bases: TGTGCCAGCTCACTGACGACTAGCGGGAGCGATGGCACCGGGGAGCTGTTTTTT. This sequence encodes CASSLTTSGSDGTGELFF. Complete variable domain (other parts from reference TRBV18 and TRBJ2-2): NAGVMQNPRHLVRRRGQEARLRCSPMKGHSHVYWYRQLPEEGLKFMVYLQKENIIDESGMPKERFSAEFPKEGPSILRIQQVVRGDSAAYFCASSLTTSGSDGTGELFFGEGSRLTVL.

J is TRBJ2-1 and V is TRBV10-3; 8 nucleotides line up with TRBD1. Germline V CDR1 and CDR2: ENHRY, SYGVKD. The V gene end was trimmed by 4 bases and the J gene end by 9 bases; junction bases not matched to a gene: 8. The CDR3 is 14 amino acids. The CDR3 loop is CAISAGGGLSEQFF. CDR3 in DNA: TGTGCCATCAGTGCAGGGGGCGGGTTGAGTGAGCAGTTCTTC.

This clone occurred once. The chain combines TRBV18 with TRBJ2-2, with a weak D call TRBD2 (5 bases). The CDR3 is made up of 17 amino acids. From germline, CDR1 is KGHSH and CDR2 LQKENI. Trimming removed 3 bases at V and 4 bases at J, with 18 bases between. CDR3 amino acids: CASSPPLRDRITGELFF. For the CDR3, the DNA is TGTGCCAGCTCACCCCCCTTGAGGGATCGGATCACCGGGGAGCTGTTTTTT. Filled out from reference TRBV18 and TRBJ2-2, the complete variable domain reads NAGVMQNPRHLVRRRGQEARLRCSPMKGHSHVYWYRQLPEEGLKFMVYLQKENIIDESGMPKERFSAEFPKEGPSILRIQQVVRGDSAAYFCASSPPLRDRITGELFFGEGSRLTVL.

The rearrangement links TRBV4-2 to TRBJ2-7; D remains ambiguous. Trimming removed 0 bases at V and 6 bases at J, with 9 bases between. The CDR3 has 13 amino acids. Germline values: CDR1 LGHNA, CDR2 YNFKEQ. The CDR3 DNA reads as TGTGCCAGCAGCCAAGATTTCGGTCGCGAGCAGTACTTC. Its protein is CASSQDFGREQYF.

The CDR3 coding sequence is TGCGCCAGCAGCTTGGAGTCTAGCGGGATGTATCCACAGTTCTTC. It is translated as CASSLESSGMYPQFF. The J gene is TRBJ2-1, the V gene TRBV5-1, with 9 bases matching TRBD2. The CDR3 is 15 residues long. Germline CDR1 is SGHRS and CDR2 is YFSETQ. Unmatched junction bases numbered 11, after V lost 0 bases and J lost 13 bases. Based on the CDR3 plus reference TRBV5-1 and TRBJ2-1, the full variable domain is KAGVTQTPRYLIKTRGQQVTLSCSPISGHRSVSWYQQTPGQGLQFLFEYFSETQRNKGNFPGRFSGRQFSNSRSEMNVSTLELGDSALYLCASSLESSGMYPQFFGPGTRLTVL.

This clone has just a few counts. This sequence joins TRBV21-1 and TRBJ2-7; the listed D gene, TRBD2, was not tested against the DNA. TRBV21-1 is a recognized pseudogene. The CDR3 runs to 18 residues. CDR3 nucleotides: TGTGCCAGCAGCGGCCGCCTTACTAGCGGGAGTAGTGGCTACGAGCAGTACTTC. Its protein product is CASSGRLTSGSSGYEQYF.

The J gene is TRBJ2-7, the V gene TRBV10-3; 7 positions match TRBD2. Germline assignment: CDR1 ENHRY and CDR2 SYGVKD. J lost 2 bases, V lost 6 bases, and 13 bases had no gene match. This CDR3 has 16 residues. The CDR3 reads CAIRNSMGEGPYEQYF. CDR3 bases: TGTGCCATCAGGAATAGCATGGGGGAGGGTCCCTACGAGCAGTACTTC.

The CDR3 sequence: CASSESLASDTQYF. CDR3 sequence (DNA): TGCGCCAGCAGTGAGTCCCTAGCGTCAGATACGCAGTATTTT. The chain carries TRBV10-2 and TRBJ2-3, with D maybe TRBD2 (6 bases). CDR1 is WSHSY, CDR2 SAAADI, per germline. V lost 0 bases to trimming and J lost 4 bases, with 8 bases between them. This CDR3 has 14 residues.

The chain employs TRBV5-4 and TRBJ1-3; 10 nucleotides line up with TRBD1. This CDR3 is 16 amino acids long. V gave up 4 bases and J gave up 3 bases; unmatched junction bases: 7. CDR1 and CDR2 from the germline V gene are SGHNT and YYREEE (reference sequence). The CDR3 DNA reads TGTGCCAGCAGCATCTTGGGACAGGGGCATGGAAACACCATATATTTT. This codes for CASSILGQGHGNTIYF.

The rearrangement joins TRBV7-9 to TRBJ2-1, with a possible D match to TRBD2 (6 bases). From germline, CDR1 is SEHNR and CDR2 FQNEAQ (reference sequence). V lost 6 bases, J lost 3 bases, and 12 bases lay in between. This CDR3 contains 14 residues. The CDR3 sequence: CASRPEGLYNEQFF. The CDR3 region has the DNA TGTGCCAGCAGACCGGAGGGTCTCTACAATGAGCAGTTCTTC.

In DNA, the CDR3 is TGTGCCTGGAGTGTTAGGCTAGCGGGATCCTACAATGAGCAGTTCTTC. It is translated as CAWSVRLAGSYNEQFF. The chain carries TRBV30 and TRBJ2-1; TRBD2 aligns across 9 bases. This CDR3 is 16 amino acids long. Germline V gene lookup returns CDR1 GTSNPN and CDR2 SVGIG (reference sequence). V lost 0 bases to trimming and J lost 1 base; unmatched junction nucleotides: 4.

This clone was observed a few times. The chain employs TRBV6-5 and TRBJ1-2; TRBD1 matches 8 bases. This CDR3 is built from 15 residues. CDR1 MNHEY and CDR2 SVGAGI come from the germline V gene. Trimming cost V 6 bases and J 2 bases; bases outside gene matches: 8. Here the CDR3 DNA reads TGTGCCAGCAGCCCAACGGACAGGGCGAACTATGGCTACACCTTC. This sequence encodes CASSPTDRANYGYTF.

This rearrangement joins TRBV28 to TRBJ2-5; the match to TRBD2 covers 7 bases. CDR3 length: 13 amino acids. The J segment lost 11 bases and the V segment lost 1 base, leaving 7 bases of the junction unmatched. Germline lookup yields CDR1 MDHEN and CDR2 SYDVKM. CDR3 DNA: TGTGCCAGCAGTTTATATCTCGGGCGGGAGCAGTACTTC. This codes for CASSLYLGREQYF.

This sequence joins TRBV5-4 and TRBJ1-2; a weak D match, TRBD1 (5 bases). The V and J ends lost 1 base and 6 bases respectively, with 13 bases between them. Germline V gene data show CDR1 as SGHNT and CDR2 as YYREEE (reference sequence). CDR3 length: 14 residues. CDR3 in amino acids: CASSLKGDKNGYTF. In DNA form, the CDR3 reads TGTGCCAGCAGCTTGAAAGGGGATAAAAATGGCTACACCTTC.

The chain recombines TRBV7-2 with TRBJ2-7; 13 bases are shared with TRBD2. The V and J ends lost 5 bases and 6 bases, in that order; junction bases with no gene match: 7. The CDR3 is 15 amino acids. Germline CDR1 reads SGHTA; CDR2 reads FQGNSA. The CDR3 region is CASSRTSGSRREQYF. The DNA for the CDR3 is TGTGCCAGCAGCCGGACTAGCGGGAGTCGGCGCGAGCAGTACTTC.

The chain combines TRBV19 with TRBJ2-7; tentative D call: TRBD1 (6 bases). Trimming pared 3 bases from V and 3 bases from J, leaving 9 bases between. Germline CDR1 and CDR2: LNHDA and SQIVND (reference sequence). This CDR3 comprises 13 residues. DNA for the CDR3: TGTGCCAGTAGTATCGGGGACAACTACGAGCAGTACTTC. This encodes CASSIGDNYEQYF.